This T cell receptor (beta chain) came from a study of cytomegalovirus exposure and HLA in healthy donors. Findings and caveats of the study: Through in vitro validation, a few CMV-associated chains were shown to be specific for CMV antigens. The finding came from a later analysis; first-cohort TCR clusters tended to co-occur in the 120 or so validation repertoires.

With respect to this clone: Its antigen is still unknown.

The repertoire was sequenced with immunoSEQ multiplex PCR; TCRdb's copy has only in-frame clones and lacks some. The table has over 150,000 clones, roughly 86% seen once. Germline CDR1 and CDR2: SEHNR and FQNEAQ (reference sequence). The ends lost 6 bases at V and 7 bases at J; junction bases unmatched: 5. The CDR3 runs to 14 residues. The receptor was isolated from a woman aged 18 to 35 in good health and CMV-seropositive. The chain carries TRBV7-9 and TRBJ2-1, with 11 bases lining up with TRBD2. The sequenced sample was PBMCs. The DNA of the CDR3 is TGTGCCAGCAGGATAGCGGGAGGGGGAAATGAGCAGTTCTTC. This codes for CASRIAGGGNEQFF.